This record concerns one T cell receptor (beta chain) sequence. Its antigen is currently unknown. The data derive from a study of T cells in Graves' hyperthyroidism and ophthalmopathy. Study-level findings and limits: Most expanded thyroid clonotypes above 0.001 also appeared in blood.

The germline V and J ends were trimmed by 4 bases and 4 bases, with 13 bases remaining between them. Germline-derived CDR1 and CDR2 are KGHSH and LQKENI. This CDR3 comprises 14 residues. Amplification yielded TCR beta CDR3 regions, with RNA transcripts as the source. First-round RT-PCR with HTBI primers amplified the TCR CDR3 region. MiXCR was run by TCRdb on the multiplex PCR reads, yielding one entry per CDR3 protein. The table shows more than 300,000 distinct CDR3 sequences, with 13% to 15% occurring only once. This sequence was found in a woman aged 30 to 39 with Graves' ophthalmopathy. The chain has TRBV18 and TRBJ1-2, with D unresolved. Input material: blood. CDR3 amino acids: CASSRDEAFYGYTF. In DNA, the CDR3 is TGTGCCAGCTCACGCGACGAAGCCTTCTATGGCTACACCTTC.